This T cell receptor (beta chain) was observed in a study of blood T cells in healthy people across ages. Whole-study findings and limits: Strongly correlated with naive T cell percentage was TCR beta diversity. PBMCs that were unsorted prevented a conclusive naive versus antigen-experienced comparison.

This CDR3 has 14 residues. Germline CDR1 MGHRA, CDR2 YSYEKL. V was clipped by 6 bases and J by 1 base, with 11 bases between them. Concerning this clonotype: The antigen remains unidentified.

It was with a sample-barcoded 5' primer and a J-beta primer mix that a second PCR of about 6 to 12 cycles was run. A single record per CDR3 protein comes from TCRdb applying MiXCR to the 5' RACE reads. The table has approximately 770,000 distinct CDR3 sequences, about three fifths seen once; the top ten hold about 20%. The total RNA that was extracted per sample amounted to at least 5 micrograms. The chain has TRBV4-1 and TRBJ2-3, with D perhaps being TRBD1 or TRBD2 (5 bases each). The sequenced sample was blood. This receptor was identified in a man aged 25 to 45 in good health. CDR3 residues: CASRIQGGTDTQYF. Here the CDR3 DNA reads TGCGCCAGCAGGATCCAGGGAGGCACAGATACGCAGTATTTT.